The 14 T cell receptor beta chains reported below all come from one sample, sequenced in a study of blood T cells in healthy people across ages. Using a J-beta primer mix together with a sample-barcoded 5' primer, a second PCR was run for about 7 to 12 cycles. TCRdb ran MiXCR on the 5' RACE reads and lists one entry per CDR3 protein. Counted here are some 700,000 distinct CDR3 sequences, 22% occurring once; the ten biggest clones make up 22%. The specimen sequenced was blood. All receptors derive from a man between 65 and 85 years old in good health.

This clonotype was observed a few times. CDR3: CSARDGKGSNEQFF. The CDR3 DNA reads TGCAGTGCTAGAGATGGAAAGGGGTCCAATGAGCAGTTCTTC. V and J are TRBV20-1 and TRBJ2-1; tentative D call: TRBD1 (5 bases). V gave up 0 bases and J gave up 6 bases, with 12 bases separating them. The CDR3 contains 14 residues. Germline CDR1 is DFQATT and CDR2 is SNEGSKA (reference sequence).

There are a few counts of this clonotype. This chain joins TRBV25-1 and TRBJ1-4; the D is unclear. CDR1 is MGHDK, CDR2 SYGVNS, per germline. The CDR3 loop spans 15 amino acids. V was cut by 1 base and J by 7 bases, with 13 bases left in between. Here the CDR3 DNA reads TGTGCCAGCAGTGAATTAGGTACAAGACGTGAAAAACTGTTTTTT. Translation: CASSELGTRREKLFF.

There are a few counts of this clonotype. The V call is TRBV15, the J call TRBJ2-3; possible D gene TRBD1, 6 bases. The CDR3 spans 16 residues. Germline loops: CDR1 LNHNV, CDR2 YYDKDF (reference sequence). V shed 2 bases and J shed 5 bases, with 17 bases lying between them. In DNA form, the CDR3 reads TGTGCCACCAGCAGAATCCTAGGGGGAGATAGAGATACGCAGTATTTT. Its protein product is CATSRILGGDRDTQYF.

The genes are TRBV9 and TRBJ2-7; TRBD2 agrees at 14 bases. Trimming at V came to 3 bases and at J to 5 bases, leaving 4 bases not matched to a gene. The germline gives CDR1 SGDLS, CDR2 YYNGEE. CDR3 length: 15 residues. The CDR3 reads CASSAGTSGGNEQYF. CDR3 coding DNA: TGTGCCAGCAGCGCAGGGACTAGCGGGGGCAACGAGCAGTACTTC.

The V and J genes are TRBV6-5 and TRBJ1-5, with a weak D call TRBD1 (6 bases). Trimming removed 5 bases at V and 12 bases at J, with 17 bases between. The CDR3 sequence is 13 residues long. The germline CDR1 and CDR2 sequences are MNHEY and SVGAGI. This chain's CDR3 is CASSKGGEGFQHF. CDR3 coding DNA: TGTGCCAGCAGTAAAGGGGGTGAGGGTTTCCAGCATTTT.

This chain connects TRBV20-1 to TRBJ1-4; D unresolved. The CDR3 extends over 15 amino acids. The V gene lost 0 bases and the J gene lost 6 bases, with 14 bases spanning the gap. The germline CDR1 and CDR2 sequences are DFQATT and SNEGSKA (reference sequence). CDR3 residues: CSARDQAGGDEKLFF. Written as DNA, the CDR3 is TGCAGTGCTAGAGATCAGGCAGGCGGGGATGAAAAACTGTTTTTT.

In this sample, this clonotype turned up once. This chain joins TRBV12-3 or TRBV12-4 and TRBJ1-4, with TRBD1 as a possible D gene (5 bases). The CDR3 extends over 16 amino acids. Trimming removed 3 bases from V and 3 bases from J, with 14 bases in between. In DNA, the CDR3 is TGTGCCAGCAGTTTTGGGCGGGGCAGGTCTAATGAAAAACTGTTTTTT. Translating gives CASSFGRGRSNEKLFF.

This clonotype was counted at least ten times. CDR3 sequence: CAWRGNRDTQYF. Here the CDR3 DNA reads TGTGCCTGGAGAGGCAACAGAGATACGCAGTATTTT. V and J are TRBV30 and TRBJ2-3; D gene uncertain. Germline CDR1 reads GTSNPN; CDR2 reads SVGIG (reference sequence). The V end was cut by 3 bases, the J end by 5 bases, with 9 bases between. The CDR3 has 12 amino acids.

The CDR3 DNA sequence: TGTGCCACCAGTCCGCCGGGACTAGCGGGAGATACGCAGTATTTT. Its protein product is CATSPPGLAGDTQYF. The rearrangement uses TRBV24-1 and TRBJ2-3, with 12 bases that match TRBD2. The trim removed 6 bases at V and 5 bases at J, leaving 5 bases unmatched. Germline CDR1 KGHDR, CDR2 SFDVKD. This CDR3 has 15 amino acids.

The gene calls are TRBV5-8 and TRBJ2-1, with D possibly matching TRBD1 (5 bases). Trimming took off 0 bases at V and 4 bases at J, with 11 bases between the two ends. The CDR3 contains 15 residues. Germline V gives CDR1 SGHTS, CDR2 YDEGEE. Here the CDR3 reads CASSLGGATYNEQFF. CDR3 coding DNA: TGTGCCAGCAGCTTGGGGGGCGCAACGTACAATGAGCAGTTCTTC.

This clonotype was counted between two and nine times. The chain employs TRBV10-2 and TRBJ2-3, with 10 positions matching TRBD2. The CDR3 covers 20 residues. V was pared by 7 bases and J by 0 bases, with 19 bases of the junction left unmatched. Germline CDR1 reads WSHSY; CDR2 reads SAAADI. As DNA, the CDR3 is TGCGCCAGCATCCTCACTCCAGGCGCTAGCGGGGGAGAGAGCACAGATACGCAGTATTTT. The encoded protein is CASILTPGASGGESTDTQYF.

The sample holds a few counts of this clonotype. The V and J genes are TRBV5-1 and TRBJ2-2; 8 bases agree with TRBD2. The CDR3 covers 15 residues. The V and J ends lost 6 bases and 1 base, in that order; junction bases with no gene match: 5. Germline CDR1 is SGHRS and CDR2 is YFSETQ. This CDR3 reads CASTSGGLNTGELFF. The CDR3 region has the DNA TGCGCCAGCACCAGCGGGGGTCTGAACACCGGGGAGCTGTTTTTT.

CDR3 in amino acids: CATSEPTGSTDTQYF. The DNA for the CDR3 is TGTGCCACCAGTGAGCCGACAGGTAGCACAGATACGCAGTATTTT. This chain joins TRBV24-1 and TRBJ2-3; possibly TRBD1 for D (6 bases). V gave up 4 bases and J gave up 0 bases, with 10 bases separating them. This CDR3 is built from 15 residues. The V gene's germline CDR1 is KGHDR and CDR2 SFDVKD.

In its sample, this clonotype was seen a few times. The J gene is TRBJ2-4, the V gene TRBV15, with D possibly TRBD1 on 6 matching bases. Trimming shortened V by 1 base and J by 6 bases, and 10 bases separated the two germline ends. The CDR3 spans 14 residues. The V gene's germline CDR1 is LNHNV and CDR2 YYDKDF (reference sequence). This CDR3 is CATSRARGGNIQYF. CDR3 DNA: TGTGCCACCAGCAGAGCCAGAGGGGGAAACATTCAGTACTTC.